This TCR beta chain derives from a study of early T cells in non-severe SARS-CoV-2 infection. Study background: Chains from this unsorted whole-blood bulk RNA could not be paired.

Only a few counts were recorded for this clonotype. The V segment lost 4 bases and the J segment 5 bases; nucleotides outside the gene matches: 11. The length of the CDR3 is 15 residues. The germline V gene encodes CDR1 SGHNT and CDR2 YYREEE (reference sequence). As part of library construction, unique molecular identifiers were attached to individual cDNA molecules. TCRdb ran MiXCR on the 5' RACE reads and lists one entry per CDR3 protein. The sample includes around 52,000 distinct CDR3 sequences, approximately 10% of them seen just once. This chain connects TRBV5-4 to TRBJ2-7; 8 nucleotides match TRBD1. The sequencing sample was made of whole blood. This sequence originates from an adult who was a healthcare worker with PCR-confirmed SARS-CoV-2 infection or an uninfected control (not recorded which). CDR3: CASSPRTGTFDEQYF. CDR3 in DNA: TGTGCCAGCAGCCCCAGGACAGGGACGTTTGACGAGCAGTACTTC.